This T cell receptor (beta chain) derives from a study of T-cell reconstitution after alpha-beta-depleted transplantation in children. The CDR3 contains 12 residues. The germline CDR1 and CDR2 sequences are LGHDT and YNNKEL (reference sequence). V was cut by 3 bases and J by 1 base, with 3 bases left in between. As it was prepared, the TCRbeta library received unique molecular identifiers. One entry per CDR3 protein, called by TCRdb with MiXCR from the PCR reads. This table has about 110,000 distinct CDR3 sequences, about 9.4% appearing once. There are many counts of this clonotype. J is TRBJ2-5 and V is TRBV3-1; unclear D gene. The source is a human donor who donated a stem cell graft to a child with acute lymphoblastic leukemia. Sequenced material: PBMCs from the stem cell graft donor, taken from the stem cell graft. The CDR3 bases are TGTGCCAGCAGCCAGACCCAAGAGACCCAGTACTTC. Its translation: CASSQTQETQYF.